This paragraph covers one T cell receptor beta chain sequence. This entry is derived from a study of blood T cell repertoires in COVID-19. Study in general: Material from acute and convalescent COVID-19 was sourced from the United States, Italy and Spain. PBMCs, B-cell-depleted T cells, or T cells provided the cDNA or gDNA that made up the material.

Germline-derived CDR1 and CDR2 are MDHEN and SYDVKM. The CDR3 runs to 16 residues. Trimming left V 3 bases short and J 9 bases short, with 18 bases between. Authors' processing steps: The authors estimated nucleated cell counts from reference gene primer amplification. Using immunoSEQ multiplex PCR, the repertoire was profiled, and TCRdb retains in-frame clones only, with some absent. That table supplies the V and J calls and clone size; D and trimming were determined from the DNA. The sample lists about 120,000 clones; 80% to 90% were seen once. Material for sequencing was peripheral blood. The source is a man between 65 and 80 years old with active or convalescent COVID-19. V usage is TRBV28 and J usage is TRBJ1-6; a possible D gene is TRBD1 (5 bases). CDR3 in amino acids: CASSLLRAGLSSPLHF. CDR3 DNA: TGTGCCAGCAGTTTGCTCCGGGCAGGGTTGAGTTCACCCCTCCACTTT.